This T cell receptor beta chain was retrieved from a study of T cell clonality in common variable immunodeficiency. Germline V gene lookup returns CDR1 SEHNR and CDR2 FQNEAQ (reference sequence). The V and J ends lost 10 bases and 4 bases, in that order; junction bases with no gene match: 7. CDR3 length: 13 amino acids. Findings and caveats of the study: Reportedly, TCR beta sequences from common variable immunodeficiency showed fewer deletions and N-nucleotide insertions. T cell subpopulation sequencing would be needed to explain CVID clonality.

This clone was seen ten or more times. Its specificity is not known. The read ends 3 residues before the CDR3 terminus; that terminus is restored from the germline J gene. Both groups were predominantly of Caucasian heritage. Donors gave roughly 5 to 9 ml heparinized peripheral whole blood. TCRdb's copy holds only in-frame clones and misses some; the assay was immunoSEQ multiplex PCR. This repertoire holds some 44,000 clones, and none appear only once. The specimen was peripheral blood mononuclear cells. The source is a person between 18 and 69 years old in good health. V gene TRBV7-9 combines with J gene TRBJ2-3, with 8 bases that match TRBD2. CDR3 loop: CAIRRGVPDTQYF. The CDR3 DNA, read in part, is TGTGCCATCAGGCGGGGGGTTCCAGATACG.